A selection of T cell receptor beta chains follows, all from one sample in a study of cytomegalovirus exposure and HLA in healthy donors. The method was immunoSEQ multiplex PCR; TCRdb's version includes in-frame clones alone and lacks a portion of them. The table lists roughly 120,000 clones, about 83% of them singletons. The sample comprised PBMCs. The receptors stem from a woman aged 30 to 39 in good health and CMV-seronegative. Both conserved end residues are part of each CDR3. D genes are given only for firm matches. Size values are once, few and many counts, or a class for expanded clones, and some rows have none.

-	TRBD1	TRBV19	TRBJ1-4	CASKKSGTDNEKLFF	TGTGCCAGTAAAAAATCCGGGACAGATAATGAAAAACTGTTTTTT
-	-	TRBV5-6	TRBJ1-5	CASSPARGGNQPQHF	TGTGCCAGCAGCCCGGCGCGGGGAGGAAATCAGCCCCAGCATTTT
-	-	TRBV5-1	TRBJ1-6	CASSLVQLSYNSPLHF	TGCGCCAGCAGCTTGGTACAGCTCTCCTATAATTCACCCCTCCACTTT
-	-	TRBV5-1	TRBJ1-5	CASSLEAPGDQPQHF	TGCGCCAGCAGCTTGGAGGCGCCAGGTGATCAGCCCCAGCATTTT
once	-	TRBV7-2	TRBJ2-7	CASSLLRTGAYEQYF	TGTGCCAGCAGCTTACTGAGGACGGGAGCCTACGAGCAGTACTTC
-	TRBD2	TRBV4-2	TRBJ2-2	CASSQVPSGALTGELFF	TGTGCCAGCAGCCAAGTTCCGAGCGGGGCTCTTACCGGGGAGCTGTTTTTT
once	TRBD2	TRBV30	TRBJ2-5	CAWEGGGGETQYF	TGTGCCTGGGAAGGTGGGGGGGGAGAGACCCAGTACTTC
-	-	TRBV7-9	TRBJ2-5	CASSLGVSFGETQYF	TGTGCCAGCAGCTTAGGCGTTAGCTTCGGAGAGACCCAGTACTTC
-	TRBD1	TRBV5-1	TRBJ1-1	CASSSGTGVSLNTEAFF	TGCGCCAGCAGCTCCGGGACAGGGGTATCTTTGAACACTGAAGCTTTCTTT
-	-	TRBV27	TRBJ1-2	CASSNRPKRGYGYTF	TGTGCCAGCAGTAATAGACCCAAGCGGGGCTATGGCTACACCTTC
-	TRBD2	TRBV9	TRBJ2-1	CASSVVSGGVNEQFF	TGTGCCAGCAGCGTAGTAAGCGGGGGGGTCAATGAGCAGTTCTTC
-	-	TRBV9	TRBJ1-1	CASSVRMDKNTEAFF	TGTGCCAGCAGCGTAAGGATGGACAAGAACACTGAAGCTTTCTTT
-	TRBD1	TRBV15	TRBJ2-5	CATSRGETGLRETQYF	TGTGCCACCAGCAGAGGAGAGACAGGGTTGAGGGAGACCCAGTACTTC
-	TRBD1	TRBV25-1	TRBJ1-4	CASSGTYRTGDEKLFF	TGTGCCAGCAGTGGAACTTACCGGACAGGGGATGAAAAACTGTTTTTT
-	TRBD1	TRBV6-6	TRBJ1-4	CASSYRTGNGNEKLFF	TGTGCCAGCAGTTATCGGACAGGGAACGGTAATGAAAAACTGTTTTTT
-	TRBD1	TRBV5-6	TRBJ1-2	CASSLGGQGDYGYTF	TGTGCCAGCAGCTTGGGCGGGCAGGGGGACTATGGCTACACCTTC
-	-	TRBV7-9	TRBJ2-2	CASSPNPRGGHPNTGELFF	TGTGCCAGCAGCCCCAACCCTCGCGGGGGACACCCGAACACCGGGGAGCTGTTTTTT
-	-	TRBV6-1	TRBJ2-1	CASTIGQNYNEQFF	TGTGCCAGCACCATCGGACAGAACTACAATGAGCAGTTCTTC
-	TRBD1	TRBV4-1	TRBJ2-4	CASSHPGQGKNIQYF	TGCGCCAGCAGCCACCCGGGACAGGGAAAAAACATTCAGTACTTC
-	-	TRBV19	TRBJ2-6	CASSTGTGANVLTF	TGTGCCAGTAGTACAGGGACAGGGGCCAACGTCCTGACTTTC
-	TRBD1	TRBV6-1	TRBJ1-2	CASSAPRTGVNYGYTF	TGTGCCAGCAGTGCACCTCGGACAGGGGTGAACTATGGCTACACCTTC
-	TRBD2	TRBV4-1	TRBJ2-2	CASSPAAGAGELFF	TGCGCCAGCAGCCCAGCCGCGGGGGCCGGGGAGCTGTTTTTT
-	-	TRBV9	TRBJ1-2	CASSVGEGVGYGYTF	TGTGCCAGCAGCGTAGGTGAAGGGGTAGGCTATGGCTACACCTTC
once	-	TRBV9	TRBJ2-7	CASSVEGDLSYEQYF	TGTGCCAGCAGCGTAGAGGGGGACCTCTCCTACGAGCAGTACTTC
-	TRBD2	TRBV6-1	TRBJ2-3	CASKLGTSGGDTQYF	TGTGCCAGCAAATTAGGGACTAGCGGGGGGGATACGCAGTATTTT
-	TRBD2	TRBV2	TRBJ2-7	CASSERLAGFNEQYF	TGTGCCAGCAGTGAAAGACTAGCGGGGTTCAACGAGCAGTACTTC
few	TRBD1	TRBV5-5	TRBJ1-1	CASSLAGTGVDEAFF	TGTGCCAGCAGCTTGGCCGGGACAGGGGTTGATGAAGCTTTCTTT
-	TRBD2	TRBV2	TRBJ2-3	CASSEELAGSTDTQYF	TGTGCCAGCAGTGAAGAGCTAGCGGGAAGCACAGATACGCAGTATTTT
-	-	TRBV11-2	TRBJ2-7	CASSLRTGSTYEQYF	TGTGCCAGCAGCTTACGTACAGGGTCGACCTACGAGCAGTACTTC
-	-	TRBV18	TRBJ2-7	CASSPVEGVRSYEQYF	TGTGCCAGCTCACCGGTAGAGGGGGTACGGTCCTACGAGCAGTACTTC
-	TRBD2	TRBV5-5	TRBJ2-3	CASILRLAGRTDTQYF	TGTGCCAGCATCCTCCGACTAGCGGGTCGCACAGATACGCAGTATTTT
-	TRBD1	TRBV9	TRBJ1-2	CASSVTGAPYGYTF	TGTGCCAGCAGCGTAACAGGGGCCCCCTATGGCTACACCTTC
-	-	TRBV13	TRBJ1-5	CASSLRRGSNQPQHF	TGTGCCAGCAGCTTAAGGAGGGGTTCCAATCAGCCCCAGCATTTT
-	-	TRBV5-1	TRBJ2-7	CASSLAGTGNEQYF	TGCGCCAGCAGCTTGGCAGGTACAGGGAACGAGCAGTACTTC
-	TRBD1	TRBV6-1	TRBJ2-7	CASKGQGHYEQYF	TGTGCCAGCAAGGGACAGGGACACTACGAGCAGTACTTC
-	TRBD2	TRBV18	TRBJ2-5	CASSRLAGTETQYF	TGTGCCAGCTCACGTCTAGCGGGCACGGAGACCCAGTACTTC
-	TRBD1	TRBV5-6	TRBJ1-1	CASNRDRGRTEAFF	TGTGCCAGCAATCGCGACAGGGGTAGGACTGAAGCTTTCTTT
-	-	TRBV18	TRBJ2-4	CASSPDNQNIQYF	TGTGCCAGCTCACCCGACAACCAAAACATTCAGTACTTC
once	-	TRBV27	TRBJ1-5	CASSYSLNQPQHF	TGTGCCAGCAGTTACAGCCTCAATCAGCCCCAGCATTTT
-	TRBD1	TRBV11-3	TRBJ1-3	CASSPGQGPGNTIYF	TGTGCCAGCAGCCCTGGACAGGGGCCTGGAAACACCATATATTTT
-	-	TRBV11-2	TRBJ1-6	CASSRQQGTSPLHF	TGTGCCAGCAGCCGTCAACAGGGTACTTCACCCCTCCACTTT
-	-	TRBV11-2	TRBJ2-2	CASSLALTGELFF	TGTGCCAGCAGCTTGGCTCTGACCGGGGAGCTGTTTTTT
once	TRBD2	TRBV4-3	TRBJ2-1	CASSPRLAGGSYNEQFF	TGCGCCAGCAGCCCTCGACTAGCGGGGGGTTCCTACAATGAGCAGTTCTTC
-	-	TRBV27	TRBJ1-6	CASSLWGHLLYNSPLHF	TGTGCCAGCAGTTTATGGGGACATCTCCTCTATAATTCACCCCTCCACTTT
-	TRBD1	TRBV14	TRBJ2-2	CASSLQGGQGYTGELFF	TGTGCCAGCAGCCTTCAGGGGGGACAGGGTTACACCGGGGAGCTGTTTTTT
-	-	TRBV9	TRBJ1-3	CASSGTGIDSGNTIYF	TGTGCCAGCAGCGGAACAGGGATAGACTCTGGAAACACCATATATTTT